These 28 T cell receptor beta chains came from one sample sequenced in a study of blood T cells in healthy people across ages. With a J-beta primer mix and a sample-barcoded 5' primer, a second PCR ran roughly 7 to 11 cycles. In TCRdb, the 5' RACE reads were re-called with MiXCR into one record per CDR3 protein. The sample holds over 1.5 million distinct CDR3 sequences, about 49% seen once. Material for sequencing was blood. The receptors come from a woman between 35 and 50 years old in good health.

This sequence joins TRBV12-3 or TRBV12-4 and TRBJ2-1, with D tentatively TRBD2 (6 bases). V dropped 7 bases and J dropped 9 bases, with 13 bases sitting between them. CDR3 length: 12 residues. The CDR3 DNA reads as TGTGCCAGCACTCATCCCGGGGGTGAGCAGTTCTTC. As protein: CASTHPGGEQFF.

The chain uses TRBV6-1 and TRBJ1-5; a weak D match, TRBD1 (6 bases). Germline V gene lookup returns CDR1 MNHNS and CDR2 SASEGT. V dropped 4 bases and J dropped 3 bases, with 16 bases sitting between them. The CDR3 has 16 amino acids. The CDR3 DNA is TGTGCCAGCAGTGGCGAGGCAGGGGCCACCAATCAGCCCCAGCATTTT. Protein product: CASSGEAGATNQPQHF.

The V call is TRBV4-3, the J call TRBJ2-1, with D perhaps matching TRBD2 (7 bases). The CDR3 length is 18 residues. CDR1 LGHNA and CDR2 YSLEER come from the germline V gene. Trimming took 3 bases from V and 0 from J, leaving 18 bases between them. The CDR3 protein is CASSHGQSGGSSYNEQFF. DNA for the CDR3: TGCGCCAGCAGCCATGGTCAATCGGGGGGCAGCTCCTACAATGAGCAGTTCTTC.

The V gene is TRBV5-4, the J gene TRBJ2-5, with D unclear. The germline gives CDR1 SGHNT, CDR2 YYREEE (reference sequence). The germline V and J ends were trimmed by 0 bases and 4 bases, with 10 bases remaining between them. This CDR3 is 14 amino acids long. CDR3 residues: CASSLADTGETQYF. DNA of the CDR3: TGTGCCAGCAGCTTGGCCGATACCGGAGAGACCCAGTACTTC.

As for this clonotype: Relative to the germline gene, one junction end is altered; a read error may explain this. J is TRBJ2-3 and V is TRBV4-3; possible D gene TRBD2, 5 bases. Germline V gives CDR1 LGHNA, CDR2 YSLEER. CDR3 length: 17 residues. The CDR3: CASSQDVQHSSTDTEYF. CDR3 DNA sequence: TGCGCCAGCAGCCAAGATGTACAACACTCTAGCACAGATACGGAGTATTTT.

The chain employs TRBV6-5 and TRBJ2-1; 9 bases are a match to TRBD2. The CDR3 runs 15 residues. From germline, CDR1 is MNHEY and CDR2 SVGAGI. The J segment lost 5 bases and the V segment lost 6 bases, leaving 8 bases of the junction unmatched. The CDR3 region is CASRLSGGYNNEQFF. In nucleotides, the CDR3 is TGTGCCAGCAGACTCAGCGGGGGGTATAACAATGAGCAGTTCTTC.

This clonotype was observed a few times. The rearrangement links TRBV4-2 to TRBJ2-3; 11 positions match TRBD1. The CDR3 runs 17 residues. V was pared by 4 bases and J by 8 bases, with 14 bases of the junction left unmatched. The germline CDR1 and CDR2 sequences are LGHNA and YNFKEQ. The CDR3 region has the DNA TGTGCCAGCAGCCGCTACGACCTAGGACAGGGGGCTGGTACGCAGTATTTT. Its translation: CASSRYDLGQGAGTQYF.

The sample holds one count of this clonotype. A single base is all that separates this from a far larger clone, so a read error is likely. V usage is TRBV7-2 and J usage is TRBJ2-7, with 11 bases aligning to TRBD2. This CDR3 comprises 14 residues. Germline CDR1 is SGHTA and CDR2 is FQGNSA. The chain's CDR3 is CACSLAGGPYEQYF. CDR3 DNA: TGTGCCTGCAGCTTAGCGGGGGGGCCCTACGAGCAGTACTTC.

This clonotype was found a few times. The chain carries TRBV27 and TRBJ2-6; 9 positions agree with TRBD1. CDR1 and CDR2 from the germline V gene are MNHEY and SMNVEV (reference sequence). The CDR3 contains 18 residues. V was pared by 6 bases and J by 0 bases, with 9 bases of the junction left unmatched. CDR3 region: CASSRTGTGHSGANVLTF. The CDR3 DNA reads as TGTGCCAGCAGCCGCACCGGGACAGGGCACTCTGGGGCCAACGTCCTGACTTTC.

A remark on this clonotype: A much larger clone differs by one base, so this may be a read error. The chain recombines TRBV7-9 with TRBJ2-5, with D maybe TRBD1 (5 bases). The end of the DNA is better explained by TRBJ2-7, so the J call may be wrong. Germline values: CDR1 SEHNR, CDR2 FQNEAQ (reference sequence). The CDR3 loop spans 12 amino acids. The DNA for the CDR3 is TGTGCCGGCACAGGTGACTCCTACGAGCAGTACTTC. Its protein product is CAGTGDSYEQYF.

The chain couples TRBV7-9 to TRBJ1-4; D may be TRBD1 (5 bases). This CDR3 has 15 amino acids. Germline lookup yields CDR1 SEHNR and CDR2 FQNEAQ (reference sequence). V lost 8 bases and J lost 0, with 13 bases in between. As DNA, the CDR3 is TGTGCCAGCCCACGAGGGGACGCAACTAATGAAAAACTGTTTTTT. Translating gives CASPRGDATNEKLFF.

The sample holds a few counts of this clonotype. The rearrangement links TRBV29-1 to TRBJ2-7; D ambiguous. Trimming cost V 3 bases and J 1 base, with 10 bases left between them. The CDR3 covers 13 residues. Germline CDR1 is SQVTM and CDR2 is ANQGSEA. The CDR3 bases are TGCAGCGTTGAGGACGGCAGGTCCTACGAGCAGTACTTC. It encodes CSVEDGRSYEQYF.

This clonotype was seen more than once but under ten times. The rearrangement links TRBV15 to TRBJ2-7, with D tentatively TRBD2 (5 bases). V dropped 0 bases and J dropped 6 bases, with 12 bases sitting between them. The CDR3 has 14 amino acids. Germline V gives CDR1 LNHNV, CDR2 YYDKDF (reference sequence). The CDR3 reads CATSRDSDYTEQYF. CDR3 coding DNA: TGTGCCACCAGCAGAGACTCTGACTATACCGAGCAGTACTTC.

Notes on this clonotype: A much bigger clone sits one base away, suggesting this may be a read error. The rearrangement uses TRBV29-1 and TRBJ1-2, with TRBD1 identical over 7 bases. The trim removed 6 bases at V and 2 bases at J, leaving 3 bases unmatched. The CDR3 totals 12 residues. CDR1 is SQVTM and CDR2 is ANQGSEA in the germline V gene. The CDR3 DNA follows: TGCAGCGTCCCGGGACAGAACTATGGCTACACCTTC. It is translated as CSVPGQNYGYTF.

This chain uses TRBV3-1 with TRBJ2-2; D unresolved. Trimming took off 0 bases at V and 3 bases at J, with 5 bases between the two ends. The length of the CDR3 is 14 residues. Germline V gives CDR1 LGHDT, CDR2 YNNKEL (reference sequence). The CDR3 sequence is CASSQEAYTGELFF. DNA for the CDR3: TGTGCCAGCAGCCAAGAGGCATACACCGGGGAGCTGTTTTTT.

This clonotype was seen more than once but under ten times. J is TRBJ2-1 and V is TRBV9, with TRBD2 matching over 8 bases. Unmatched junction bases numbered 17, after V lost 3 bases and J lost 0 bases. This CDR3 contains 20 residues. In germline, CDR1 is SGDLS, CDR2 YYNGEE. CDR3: CASSEGGTGAGAHSYNEQFF. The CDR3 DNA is TGTGCCAGCAGCGAGGGGGGTACGGGAGCGGGGGCCCACTCCTACAATGAGCAGTTCTTC. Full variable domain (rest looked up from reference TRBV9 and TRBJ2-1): DSGVTQTPKHLITATGQRVTLRCSPRSGDLSVYWYQQSLDQGLQFLIQYYNGEERAKGNILERFSAQQFPDLHSELNLSSLELGDSALYFCASSEGGTGAGAHSYNEQFFGPGTRLTVL.

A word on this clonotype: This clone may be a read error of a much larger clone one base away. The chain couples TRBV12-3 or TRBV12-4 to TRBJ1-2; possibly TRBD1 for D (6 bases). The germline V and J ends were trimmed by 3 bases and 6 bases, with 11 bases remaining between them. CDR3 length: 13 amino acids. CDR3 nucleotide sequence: TGTGCCAGCAGTTTCGGCAGGGGCAATGGCTACACCTTC. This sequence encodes CASSFGRGNGYTF.

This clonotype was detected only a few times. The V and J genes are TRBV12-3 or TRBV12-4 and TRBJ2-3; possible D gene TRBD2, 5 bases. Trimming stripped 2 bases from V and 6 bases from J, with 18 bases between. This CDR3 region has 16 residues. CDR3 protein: CASSLPSALSGDTQYF. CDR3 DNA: TGTGCCAGCAGTTTACCCTCGGCCTTATCGGGGGATACGCAGTATTTT.

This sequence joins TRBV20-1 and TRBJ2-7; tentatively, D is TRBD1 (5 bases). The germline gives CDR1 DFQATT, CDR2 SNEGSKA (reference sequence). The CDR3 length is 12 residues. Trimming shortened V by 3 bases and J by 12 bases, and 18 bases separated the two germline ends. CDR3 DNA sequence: TGCAGTGCTAGCAGGGCAGTGGAGACCCGGTACTTC. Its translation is CSASRAVETRYF.

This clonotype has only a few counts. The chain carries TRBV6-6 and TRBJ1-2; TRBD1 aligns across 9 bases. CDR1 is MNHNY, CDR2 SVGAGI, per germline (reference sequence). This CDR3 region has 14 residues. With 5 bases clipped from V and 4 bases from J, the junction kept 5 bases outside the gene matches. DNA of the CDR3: TGTGCCAGCAGTATCATGACAGGGGGCTATGGCTACACCTTC. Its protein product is CASSIMTGGYGYTF.

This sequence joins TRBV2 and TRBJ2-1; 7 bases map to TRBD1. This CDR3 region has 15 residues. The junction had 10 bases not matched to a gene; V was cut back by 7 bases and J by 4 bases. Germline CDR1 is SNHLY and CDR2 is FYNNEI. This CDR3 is CASTPDRDPYNEQFF. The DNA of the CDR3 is TGTGCCAGCACCCCCGACAGGGACCCGTACAATGAGCAGTTCTTC.

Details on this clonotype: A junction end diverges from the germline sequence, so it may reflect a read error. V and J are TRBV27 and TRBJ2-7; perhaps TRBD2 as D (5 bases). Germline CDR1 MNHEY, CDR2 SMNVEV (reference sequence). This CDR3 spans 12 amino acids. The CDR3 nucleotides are TGTACCAGCGAGGGCCCATCGAGTGAGCAGTACTTC. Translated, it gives CTSEGPSSEQYF.

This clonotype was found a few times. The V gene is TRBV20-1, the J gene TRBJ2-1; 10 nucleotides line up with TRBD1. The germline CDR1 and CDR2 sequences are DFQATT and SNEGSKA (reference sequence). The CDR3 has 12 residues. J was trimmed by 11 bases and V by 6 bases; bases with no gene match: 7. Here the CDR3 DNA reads TGCAGTGCCCCGGGACAGGGGACGAAGCAGTTCTTC. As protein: CSAPGQGTKQFF.

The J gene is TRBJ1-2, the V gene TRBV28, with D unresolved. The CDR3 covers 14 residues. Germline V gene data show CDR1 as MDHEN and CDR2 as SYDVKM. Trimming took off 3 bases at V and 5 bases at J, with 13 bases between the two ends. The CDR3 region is CASSLPTGPYGYTF. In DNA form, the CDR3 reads TGTGCCAGCAGTTTGCCCACCGGGCCGTATGGCTACACCTTC.

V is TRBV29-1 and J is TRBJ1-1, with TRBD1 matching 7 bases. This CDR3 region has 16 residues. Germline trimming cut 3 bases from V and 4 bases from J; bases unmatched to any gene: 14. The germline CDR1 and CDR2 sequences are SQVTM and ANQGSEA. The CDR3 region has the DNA TGCAGCGTTGATCCAAGTACCATGACAGGGACCACTGAAGCTTTCTTT. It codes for CSVDPSTMTGTTEAFF.

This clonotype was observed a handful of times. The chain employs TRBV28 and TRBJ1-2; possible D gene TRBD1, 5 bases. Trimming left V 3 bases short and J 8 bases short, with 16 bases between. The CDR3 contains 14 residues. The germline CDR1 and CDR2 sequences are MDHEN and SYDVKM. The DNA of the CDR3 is TGTGCCAGCAGTTTCCCCTTAGGGGTGGGGGGCTACACCTTC. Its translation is CASSFPLGVGGYTF.

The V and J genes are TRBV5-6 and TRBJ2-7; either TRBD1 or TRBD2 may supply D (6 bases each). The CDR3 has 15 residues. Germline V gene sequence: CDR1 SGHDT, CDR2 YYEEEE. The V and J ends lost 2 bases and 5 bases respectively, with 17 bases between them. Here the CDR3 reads CASSFTGRRGDEQYF. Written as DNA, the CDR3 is TGTGCCAGCAGCTTTACGGGACGGAGGGGGGACGAGCAGTACTTC.

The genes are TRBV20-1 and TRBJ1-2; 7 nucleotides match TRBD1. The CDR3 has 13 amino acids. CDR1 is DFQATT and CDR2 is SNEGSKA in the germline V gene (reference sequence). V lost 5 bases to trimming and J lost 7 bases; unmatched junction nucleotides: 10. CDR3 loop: CSAPDRAGGGYTF. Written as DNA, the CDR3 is TGCAGTGCTCCTGACAGGGCTGGGGGTGGCTACACCTTC.